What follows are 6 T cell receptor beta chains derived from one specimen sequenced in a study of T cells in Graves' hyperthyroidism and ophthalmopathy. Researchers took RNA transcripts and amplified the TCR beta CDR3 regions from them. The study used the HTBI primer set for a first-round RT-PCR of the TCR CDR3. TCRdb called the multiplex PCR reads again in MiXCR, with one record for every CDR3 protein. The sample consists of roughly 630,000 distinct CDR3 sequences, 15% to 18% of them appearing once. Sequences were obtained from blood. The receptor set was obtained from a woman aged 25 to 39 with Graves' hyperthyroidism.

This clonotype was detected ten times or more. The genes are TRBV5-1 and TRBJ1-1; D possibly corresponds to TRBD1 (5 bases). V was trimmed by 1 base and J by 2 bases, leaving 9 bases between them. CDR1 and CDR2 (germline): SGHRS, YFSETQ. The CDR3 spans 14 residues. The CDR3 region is CASSLNRQNTEAFF. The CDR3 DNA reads TGCGCCAGCAGCTTGAACAGGCAAAACACTGAAGCTTTCTTT.

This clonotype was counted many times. The CDR3 DNA follows: TGTGCCAGCAGCCAAGAAGGGTATAATGAGCAGTTCTTC. It is translated as CASSQEGYNEQFF. This chain connects TRBV3-1 to TRBJ2-1, with D uncertain. The CDR3 has 13 amino acids. CDR1 and CDR2 from the germline V gene are LGHDT and YNNKEL (reference sequence). V was pared by 0 bases and J by 7 bases, with 7 bases between.

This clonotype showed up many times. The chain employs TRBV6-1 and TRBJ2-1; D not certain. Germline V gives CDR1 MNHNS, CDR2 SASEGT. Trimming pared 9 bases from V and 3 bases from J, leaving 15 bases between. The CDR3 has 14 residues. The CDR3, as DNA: TGTGCCAGTGCTGGGATAGGTGACTACAATGAGCAGTTCTTC. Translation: CASAGIGDYNEQFF.

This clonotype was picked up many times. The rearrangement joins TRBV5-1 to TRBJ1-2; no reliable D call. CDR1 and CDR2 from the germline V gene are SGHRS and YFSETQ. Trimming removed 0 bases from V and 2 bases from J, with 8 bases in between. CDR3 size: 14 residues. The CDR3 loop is CASSLESRNYGYTF. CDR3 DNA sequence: TGCGCCAGCAGCTTGGAATCAAGAAACTATGGCTACACCTTC.

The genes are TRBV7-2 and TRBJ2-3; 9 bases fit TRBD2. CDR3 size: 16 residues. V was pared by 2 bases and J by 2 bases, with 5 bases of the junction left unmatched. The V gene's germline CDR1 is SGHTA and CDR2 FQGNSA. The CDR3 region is CASSLRREGYTDTQYF. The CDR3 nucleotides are TGTGCCAGCAGCTTAAGGCGGGAGGGATACACAGATACGCAGTATTTT.

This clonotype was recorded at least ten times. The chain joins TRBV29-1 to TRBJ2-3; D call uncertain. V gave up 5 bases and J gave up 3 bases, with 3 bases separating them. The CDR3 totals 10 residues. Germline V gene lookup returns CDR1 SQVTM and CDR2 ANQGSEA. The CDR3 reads CSVLTDTQYF. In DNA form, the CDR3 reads TGCAGCGTTCTTACAGATACGCAGTATTTT.